The clone carrying this T cell receptor (beta chain) is labeled medium-sized based on frequency. Its antigen remains unknown. The data are from a study of CD8 T cells in cerebrospinal fluid in Alzheimer's disease. Study-wide context: Clonal expansion of CSF T cells was measured with plate-based and droplet-based single-cell sequencing. Study findings and constraints: Expanded clones of at least 3% were commoner in Alzheimer's patients than healthy subjects.

The CDR3 runs 12 residues. Germline V CDR1 and CDR2: MNHNS, SASEGT. CSF cells underwent 10X single-cell V(D)J and 5' gene-expression profiling. Reanalyzing the 10x single-cell sequencing reads, TCRdb keeps one entry per CDR3 protein, without DNA. This repertoire comprises more than 1,300 distinct CDR3 sequences; its ten largest clones make up roughly a tenth. This TCR came from a human donor with mild cognitive impairment. The chain is built from TRBV6-1 and TRBJ2-5. The specimen sequenced was cerebrospinal fluid. CDR3 sequence: CASSAGGETQYF.